The 6 T cell receptor beta chains presented below share a single source sample, sequenced in a study of shared clonotypes between healthy human individuals. Selected positively for CCR7 and CD45RO-negative, naive CD8 cells excluded terminally differentiated effector memory CD45RA+ cells. The data were produced by immunoSEQ multiplex PCR, yet TCRdb's version contains in-frame clones alone and is incomplete. The data contain fewer than 850,000 clones, about 96% of them singletons. The sample consisted of naive CD8+ T cells sorted from blood. These receptor sequences come from a young man in good health.

V gene TRBV7-6 combines with J gene TRBJ2-1, with 11 nucleotides matching TRBD2. V dropped 0 bases and J dropped 9; count of bases not matched to a gene: 4. CDR1 and CDR2 from the germline V gene are SGHVS and FNYEAQ. The CDR3 is made up of 15 amino acids. CDR3 DNA sequence: TGTGCCAGCAGCTTAGCGCTAGCGGGAGGTTTTGAGCAGTTCTTC. This sequence encodes CASSLALAGGFEQFF.

The J gene is TRBJ2-1, the V gene TRBV29-1, with D hard to call. The CDR3 runs 18 residues. Trimming took 3 bases from V and 1 from J, leaving 22 bases between them. The V gene's germline CDR1 is SQVTM and CDR2 ANQGSEA. CDR3 coding DNA: TGCAGCGTTGACGGGCTCCCATCGACGGAACCTTCCTACAATGAGCAGTTCTTC. Residues: CSVDGLPSTEPSYNEQFF.

V and J are TRBV19 and TRBJ2-1; D might be TRBD1 (5 bases). Between the trimmed V and J ends, which lost 2 bases and 10 bases, there was a span of 15 bases. The length of the CDR3 is 14 residues. Germline CDR1 and CDR2: LNHDA and SQIVND (reference sequence). The DNA of the CDR3 is TGTGCCAGTAGTATAAGCGTGTGGGCAGGGGAGCAGTTCTTC. Translating it yields CASSISVWAGEQFF.

This sequence joins TRBV9 and TRBJ2-1; D is possibly TRBD2 (5 bases). V lost 0 bases, J lost 0 bases, and 7 bases lay in between. CDR1 is SGDLS and CDR2 is YYNGEE in the germline V gene. The length of the CDR3 is 15 residues. This CDR3 reads CASSVGTFSYNEQFF. The CDR3 nucleotides are TGTGCCAGCAGCGTAGGGACTTTCTCCTACAATGAGCAGTTCTTC.

This sequence joins TRBV5-4 and TRBJ2-7; 9 bases agree with TRBD1. The junction had 6 bases not matched to a gene; V was cut back by 3 bases and J by 5 bases. Germline V gene sequence: CDR1 SGHNT, CDR2 YYREEE (reference sequence). CDR3 length equals 14 residues. CDR3 residues: CASSSGDRVHEQYF. As DNA, the CDR3 is TGTGCCAGCAGCTCCGGGGACAGGGTCCACGAGCAGTACTTC.

V and J are TRBV7-8 and TRBJ2-1; 11 nucleotides match TRBD2. Germline assignment: CDR1 SGHVS and CDR2 FQNEAQ. This CDR3 has 19 residues. The junction had 13 bases not matched to a gene; V was cut back by 3 bases and J by 3 bases. This chain's CDR3 is CASSFPNHMTSGNYNEQFF. The CDR3, as DNA: TGTGCCAGCAGCTTCCCAAACCATATGACTAGCGGGAACTACAATGAGCAGTTCTTC.